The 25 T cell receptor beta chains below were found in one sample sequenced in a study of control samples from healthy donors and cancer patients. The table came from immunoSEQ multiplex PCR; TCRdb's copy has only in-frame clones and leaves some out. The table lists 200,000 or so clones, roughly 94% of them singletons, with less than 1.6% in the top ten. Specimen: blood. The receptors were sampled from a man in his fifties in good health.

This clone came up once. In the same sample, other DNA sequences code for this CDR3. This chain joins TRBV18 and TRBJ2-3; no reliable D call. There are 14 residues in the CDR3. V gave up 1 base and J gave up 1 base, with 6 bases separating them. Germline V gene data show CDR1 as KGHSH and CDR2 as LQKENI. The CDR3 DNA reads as TGTGCCAGCTCACCACTCAGCGGCACAGATACGCAGTATTTT. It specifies CASSPLSGTDTQYF.

CDR3 in amino acids: CASSLMSGGDYGYTF. In DNA form, the CDR3 reads TGTGCCAGCAGCTTAATGTCAGGGGGAGACTATGGCTACACCTTC. V usage is TRBV7-9 and J usage is TRBJ1-2; TRBD1 aligns across 7 bases. Looked up from germline, CDR1 is SEHNR and CDR2 is FQNEAQ (reference sequence). With 2 bases clipped from V and 3 bases from J, the junction kept 6 bases outside the gene matches. The CDR3 covers 15 residues.

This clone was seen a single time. The CDR3 DNA reads TGTGCCAGTACGGGACCCACATACAATGAGCAGTTCTTC. It translates to CASTGPTYNEQFF. The chain carries TRBV19 and TRBJ2-1, with D perhaps assigned TRBD1 or TRBD2 (5 bases each). Germline V gene data show CDR1 as LNHDA and CDR2 as SQIVND (reference sequence). The CDR3 is 13 amino acids. Trimming removed 7 bases from V and 4 bases from J, with 11 bases in between.

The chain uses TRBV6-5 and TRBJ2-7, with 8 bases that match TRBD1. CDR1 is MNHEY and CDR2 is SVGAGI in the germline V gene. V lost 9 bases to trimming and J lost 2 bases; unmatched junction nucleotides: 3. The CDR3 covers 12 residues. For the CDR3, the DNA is TGTGCCAGTAGGGGACAGGCCTACGAGCAGTACGTC. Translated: CASRGQAYEQYV.

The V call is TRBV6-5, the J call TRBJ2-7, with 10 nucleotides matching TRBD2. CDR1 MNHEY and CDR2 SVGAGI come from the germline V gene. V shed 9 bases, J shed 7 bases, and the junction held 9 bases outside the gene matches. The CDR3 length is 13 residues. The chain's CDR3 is CASQLAGLDEQYV. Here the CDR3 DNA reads TGTGCCAGTCAACTAGCGGGGTTGGATGAGCAGTACGTC.

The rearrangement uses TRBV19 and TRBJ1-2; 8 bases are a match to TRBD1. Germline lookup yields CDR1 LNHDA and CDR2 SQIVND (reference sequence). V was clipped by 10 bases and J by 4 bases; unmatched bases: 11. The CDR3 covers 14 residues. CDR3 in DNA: TGTGCCACGAGAACCGGGACAGGCTCCTATGGCTACACCTTC. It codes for CATRTGTGSYGYTF.

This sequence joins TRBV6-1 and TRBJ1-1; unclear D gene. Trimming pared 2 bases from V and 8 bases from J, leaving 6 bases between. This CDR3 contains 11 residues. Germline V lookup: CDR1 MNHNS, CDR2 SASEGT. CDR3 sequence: CASSESQEAFF. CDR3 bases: TGTGCCAGCAGTGAAAGCCAGGAAGCTTTCTTT.

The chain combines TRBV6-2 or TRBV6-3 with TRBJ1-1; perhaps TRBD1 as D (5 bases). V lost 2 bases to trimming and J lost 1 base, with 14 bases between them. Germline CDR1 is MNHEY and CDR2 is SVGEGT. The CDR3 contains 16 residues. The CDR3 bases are TGTGCCAGCAGTTACCGGGTCGGGACCCCGAACACTGAAGCTTTCTTT. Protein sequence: CASSYRVGTPNTEAFF.

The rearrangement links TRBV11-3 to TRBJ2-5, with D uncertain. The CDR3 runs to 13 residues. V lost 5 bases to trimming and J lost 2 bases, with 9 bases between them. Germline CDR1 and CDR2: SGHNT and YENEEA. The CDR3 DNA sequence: TGTGCCAGCAGCCTCAAGGGTCAAGAGACCCAGTACTTC. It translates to CASSLKGQETQYF.

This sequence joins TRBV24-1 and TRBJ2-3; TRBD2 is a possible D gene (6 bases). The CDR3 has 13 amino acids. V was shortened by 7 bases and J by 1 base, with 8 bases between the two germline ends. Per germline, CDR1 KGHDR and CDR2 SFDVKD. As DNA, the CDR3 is TGTGCCACCAGGTCTAGCGGCACAGATACGCAGTATTTT. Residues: CATRSSGTDTQYF.

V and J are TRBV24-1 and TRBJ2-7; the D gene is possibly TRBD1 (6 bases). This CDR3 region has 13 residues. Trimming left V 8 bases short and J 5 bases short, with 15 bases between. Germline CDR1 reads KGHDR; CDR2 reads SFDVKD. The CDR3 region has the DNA TGTGCCACCACAAGCACACAGGGTGACGAGCAGTACTTC. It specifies CATTSTQGDEQYF.

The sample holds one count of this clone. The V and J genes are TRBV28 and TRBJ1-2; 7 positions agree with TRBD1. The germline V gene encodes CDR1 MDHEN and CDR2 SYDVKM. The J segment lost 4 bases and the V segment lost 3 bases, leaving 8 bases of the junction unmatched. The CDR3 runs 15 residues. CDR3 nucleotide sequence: TGTGCCAGCAGTTTGGGTCGGGGACAGACCTATGGCTACACCTTC. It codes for CASSLGRGQTYGYTF.

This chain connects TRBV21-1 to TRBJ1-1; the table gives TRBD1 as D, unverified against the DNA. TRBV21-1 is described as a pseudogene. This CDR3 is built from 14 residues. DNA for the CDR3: TGTGCCAGCAGCAACCGGGACATGAACACTGAAGCTTTCTTT. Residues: CASSNRDMNTEAFF.

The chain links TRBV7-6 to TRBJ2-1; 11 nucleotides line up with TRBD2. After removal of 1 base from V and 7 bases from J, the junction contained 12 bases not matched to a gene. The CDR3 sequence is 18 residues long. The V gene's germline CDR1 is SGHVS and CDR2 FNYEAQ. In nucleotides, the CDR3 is TGTGCCAGCAGCTTAGTGGCCCCCTCTAGCGGGGGGTCTAATGAGCAGTTCTTC. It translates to CASSLVAPSSGGSNEQFF.

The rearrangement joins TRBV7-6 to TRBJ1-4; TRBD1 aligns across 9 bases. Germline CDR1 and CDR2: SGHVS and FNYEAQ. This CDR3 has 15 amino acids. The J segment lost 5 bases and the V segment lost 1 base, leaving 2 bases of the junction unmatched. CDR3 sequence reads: CASSLGQGGNEKLFF. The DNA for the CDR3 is TGTGCCAGCAGCTTAGGACAGGGGGGGAATGAAAAACTGTTTTTT.

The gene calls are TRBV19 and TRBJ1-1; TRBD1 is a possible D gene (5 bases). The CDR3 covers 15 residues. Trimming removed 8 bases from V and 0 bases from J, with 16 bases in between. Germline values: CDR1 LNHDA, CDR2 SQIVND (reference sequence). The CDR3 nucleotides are TGTGCCAGTTCTACAGAGGGGAATATGAACACTGAAGCTTTCTTT. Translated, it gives CASSTEGNMNTEAFF.

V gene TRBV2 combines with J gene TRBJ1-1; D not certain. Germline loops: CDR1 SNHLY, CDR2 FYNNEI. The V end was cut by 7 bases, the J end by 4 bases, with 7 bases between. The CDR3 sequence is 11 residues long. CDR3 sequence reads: CASTSRTEAFF. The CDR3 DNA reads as TGTGCCAGCACTTCCCGCACTGAAGCTTTCTTT.

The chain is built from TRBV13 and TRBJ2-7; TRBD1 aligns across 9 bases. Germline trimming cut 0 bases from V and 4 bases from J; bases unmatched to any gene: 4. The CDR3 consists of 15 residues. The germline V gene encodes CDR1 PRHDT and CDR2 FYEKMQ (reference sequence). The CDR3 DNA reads TGTGCCAGCAGCTTAGGGGGACAGGGCTATTACGAGCAGTACTTC. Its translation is CASSLGGQGYYEQYF.

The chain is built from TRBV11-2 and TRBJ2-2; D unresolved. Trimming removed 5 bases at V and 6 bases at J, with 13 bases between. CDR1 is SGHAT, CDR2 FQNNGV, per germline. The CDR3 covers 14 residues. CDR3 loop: CASSQAPRAGELFF. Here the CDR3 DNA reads TGTGCCAGCAGCCAGGCCCCTCGCGCCGGGGAGCTGTTTTTT.

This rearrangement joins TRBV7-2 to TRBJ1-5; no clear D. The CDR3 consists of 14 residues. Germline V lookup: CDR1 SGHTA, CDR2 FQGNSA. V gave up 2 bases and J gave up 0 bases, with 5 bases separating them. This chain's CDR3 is CASSLTVSNQPQHF. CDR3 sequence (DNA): TGTGCCAGCAGCTTAACGGTTAGCAATCAGCCCCAGCATTTT.

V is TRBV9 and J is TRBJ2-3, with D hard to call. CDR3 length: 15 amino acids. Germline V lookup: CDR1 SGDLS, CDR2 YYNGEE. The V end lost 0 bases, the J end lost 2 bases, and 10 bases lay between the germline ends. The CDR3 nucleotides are TGTGCCAGCAGCGTAGAAACCAACCCCACAGATACGCAGTATTTT. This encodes CASSVETNPTDTQYF.

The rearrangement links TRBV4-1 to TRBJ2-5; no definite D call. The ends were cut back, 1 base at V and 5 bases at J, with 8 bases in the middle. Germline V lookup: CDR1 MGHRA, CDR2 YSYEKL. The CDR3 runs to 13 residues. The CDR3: CASSQAALETQYF. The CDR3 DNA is TGCGCCAGCAGCCAAGCTGCTTTGGAGACCCAGTACTTC.

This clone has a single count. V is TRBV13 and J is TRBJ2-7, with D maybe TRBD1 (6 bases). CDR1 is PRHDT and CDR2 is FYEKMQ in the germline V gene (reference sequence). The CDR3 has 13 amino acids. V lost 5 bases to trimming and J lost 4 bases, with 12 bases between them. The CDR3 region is CASSPGQGYEQYF. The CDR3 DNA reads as TGTGCCAGCAGCCCCGGCCAGGGGTACGAGCAGTACTTC.

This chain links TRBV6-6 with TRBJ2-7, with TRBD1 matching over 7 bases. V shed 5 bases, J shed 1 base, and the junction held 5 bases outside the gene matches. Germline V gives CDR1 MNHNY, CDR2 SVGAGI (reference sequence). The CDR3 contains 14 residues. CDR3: CASSQGVASYEQYF. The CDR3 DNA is TGTGCCAGCAGTCAGGGGGTCGCGTCCTACGAGCAGTACTTC.

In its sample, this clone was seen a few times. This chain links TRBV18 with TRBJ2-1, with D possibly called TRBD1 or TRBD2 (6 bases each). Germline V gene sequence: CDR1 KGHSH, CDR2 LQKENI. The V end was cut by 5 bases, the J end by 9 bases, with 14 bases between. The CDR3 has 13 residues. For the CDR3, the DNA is TGTGCCAGCTCATTCGCCAGGGGAGGTGAGCAGTTCTTC. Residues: CASSFARGGEQFF.